The present entry profiles one T cell receptor (beta chain) with its context. The CDR3 extends over 15 amino acids. The junction had 7 bases not matched to a gene; V was cut back by 4 bases and J by 9 bases. Per the germline V gene, CDR1 is SGHNT and CDR2 is YYREEE (reference sequence). Per the study methods: From reference gene primer amplification, estimates of nucleated cell counts were derived. The table came from immunoSEQ multiplex PCR; TCRdb's copy has only in-frame clones and leaves some out. V, J and clone size are taken as reported in that table, and D and trimming were inferred from the DNA itself. This sample has around 97,000 clones, with roughly nine tenths found just once. The sample is drawn from a study of blood T cell repertoires in COVID-19. Whole-study context: Acute and convalescent COVID-19 specimens originated in the United States, Italy and Spain. In each case, the material was cDNA or gDNA derived from T cells, B-cell-depleted T cells, or PBMCs.

The sequenced sample consisted of peripheral blood. This receptor was identified in a woman of 80 years or more in a cohort sampled during active COVID-19. V and J are TRBV5-4 and TRBJ2-7; 16 bases fit TRBD2. The CDR3 sequence: CASSTPGTSGRGQYF. In nucleotides, the CDR3 is TGTGCCAGCAGCACGCCCGGGACTAGCGGGAGGGGGCAGTACTTC.